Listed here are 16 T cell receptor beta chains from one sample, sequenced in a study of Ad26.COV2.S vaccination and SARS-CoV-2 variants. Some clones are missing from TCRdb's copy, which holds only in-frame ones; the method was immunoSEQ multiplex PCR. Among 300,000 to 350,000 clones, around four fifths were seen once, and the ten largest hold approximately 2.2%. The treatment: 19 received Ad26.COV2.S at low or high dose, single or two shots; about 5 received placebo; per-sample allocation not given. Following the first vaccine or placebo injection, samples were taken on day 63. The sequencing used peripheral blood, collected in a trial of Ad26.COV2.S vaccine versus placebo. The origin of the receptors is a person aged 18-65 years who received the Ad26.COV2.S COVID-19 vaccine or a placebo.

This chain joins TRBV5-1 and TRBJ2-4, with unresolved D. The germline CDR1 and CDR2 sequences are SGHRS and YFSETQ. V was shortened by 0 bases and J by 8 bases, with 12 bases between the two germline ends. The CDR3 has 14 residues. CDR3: CASSLGASWDIQYF. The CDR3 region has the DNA TGCGCCAGCAGCTTGGGGGCCAGTTGGGACATTCAGTACTTC.

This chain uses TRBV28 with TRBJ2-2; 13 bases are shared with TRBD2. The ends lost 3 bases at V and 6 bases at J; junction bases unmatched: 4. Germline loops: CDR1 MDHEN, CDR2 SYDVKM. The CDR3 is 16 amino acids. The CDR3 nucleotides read TGTGCCAGCAGTTTCCCGGGACTAGCGGGGCCCGGGGAGCTGTTTTTT. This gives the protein CASSFPGLAGPGELFF.

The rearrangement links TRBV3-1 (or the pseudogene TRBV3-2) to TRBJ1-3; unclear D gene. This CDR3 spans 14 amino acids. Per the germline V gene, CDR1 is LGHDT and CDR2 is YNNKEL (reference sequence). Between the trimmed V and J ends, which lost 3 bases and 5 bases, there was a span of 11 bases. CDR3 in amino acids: CASSHPAGRNTIYF. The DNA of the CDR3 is TGTGCCAGCAGCCATCCAGCTGGACGAAACACCATATATTTT.

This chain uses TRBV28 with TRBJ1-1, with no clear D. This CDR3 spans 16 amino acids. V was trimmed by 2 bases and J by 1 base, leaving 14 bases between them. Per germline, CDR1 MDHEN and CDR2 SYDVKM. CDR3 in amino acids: CASSLVPYKTNTEAFF. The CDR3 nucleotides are TGTGCCAGCAGTTTAGTTCCGTACAAAACGAACACTGAAGCTTTCTTT.

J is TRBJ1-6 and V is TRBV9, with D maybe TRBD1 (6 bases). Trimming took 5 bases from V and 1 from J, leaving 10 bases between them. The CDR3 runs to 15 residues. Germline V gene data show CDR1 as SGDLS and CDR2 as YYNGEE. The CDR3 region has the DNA TGTGCCAGCAGTGAGGGGGGATCCTATAATTCACCCCTCCACTTT. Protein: CASSEGGSYNSPLHF.

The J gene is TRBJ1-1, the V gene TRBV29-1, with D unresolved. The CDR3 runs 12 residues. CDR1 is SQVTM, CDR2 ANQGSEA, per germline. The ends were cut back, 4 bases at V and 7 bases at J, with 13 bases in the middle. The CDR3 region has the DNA TGCAGCGTTGCGTCTAGTATTCATGAAGCTTTCTTT. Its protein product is CSVASSIHEAFF.

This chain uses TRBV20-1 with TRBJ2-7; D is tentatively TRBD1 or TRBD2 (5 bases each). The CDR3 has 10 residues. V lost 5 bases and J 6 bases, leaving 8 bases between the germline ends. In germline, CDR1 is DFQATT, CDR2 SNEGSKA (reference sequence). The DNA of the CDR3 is TGCAGTGCTCTCGGGACCGAGCAGTACTTC. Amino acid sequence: CSALGTEQYF.

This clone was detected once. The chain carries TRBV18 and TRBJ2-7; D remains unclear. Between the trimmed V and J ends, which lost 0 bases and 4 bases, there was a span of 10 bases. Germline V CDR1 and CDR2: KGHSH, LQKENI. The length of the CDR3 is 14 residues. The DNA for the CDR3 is TGTGCCAGCTCACCACCGGGCAGATGGTACGAGCAGTACTTC. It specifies CASSPPGRWYEQYF. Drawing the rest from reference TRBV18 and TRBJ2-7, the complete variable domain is NAGVMQNPRHLVRRRGQEARLRCSPMKGHSHVYWYRQLPEEGLKFMVYLQKENIIDESGMPKERFSAEFPKEGPSILRIQQVVRGDSAAYFCASSPPGRWYEQYFGPGTRLTVT.

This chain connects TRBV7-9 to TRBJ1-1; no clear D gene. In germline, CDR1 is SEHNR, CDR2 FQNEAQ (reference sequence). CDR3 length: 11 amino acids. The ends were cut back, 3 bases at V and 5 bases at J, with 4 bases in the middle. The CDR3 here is CASSLETEAFF. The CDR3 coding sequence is TGTGCCAGCAGCTTGGAAACTGAAGCTTTCTTT.

The CDR3 coding sequence is TGTGCCAGCAGCCCGCAGGGGTCATCTGGGGCCAACGTCCTGACTTTC. It specifies CASSPQGSSGANVLTF. This chain links TRBV11-2 with TRBJ2-6; D is possibly TRBD1 (6 bases). With 5 bases removed from V and 1 base from J, the gap between germline ends came to 12 bases. The CDR3 length is 16 residues. CDR1 and CDR2 from the germline V gene are SGHAT and FQNNGV.

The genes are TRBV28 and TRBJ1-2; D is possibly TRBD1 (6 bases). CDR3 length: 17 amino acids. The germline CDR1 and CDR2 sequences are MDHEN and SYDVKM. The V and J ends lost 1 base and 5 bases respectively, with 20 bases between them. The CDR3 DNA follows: TGTGCCAGCAGTTTATATGGGGGTTGGGGGGCGAGATATGGCTACACCTTC. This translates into CASSLYGGWGARYGYTF.

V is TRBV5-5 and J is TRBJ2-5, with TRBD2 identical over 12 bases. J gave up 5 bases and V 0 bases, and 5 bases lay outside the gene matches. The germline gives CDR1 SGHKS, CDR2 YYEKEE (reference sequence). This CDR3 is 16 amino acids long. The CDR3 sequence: CASSLVLAGGYETQYF. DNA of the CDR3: TGTGCCAGCAGCTTGGTCCTAGCGGGGGGGTATGAGACCCAGTACTTC.

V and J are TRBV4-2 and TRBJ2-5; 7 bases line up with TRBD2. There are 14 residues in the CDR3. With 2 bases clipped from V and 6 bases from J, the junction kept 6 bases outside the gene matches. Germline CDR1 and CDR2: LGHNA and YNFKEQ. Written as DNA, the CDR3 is TGTGCCAGCAGCCAATCGGCGGGGGTACAGACCCAGTACTTC. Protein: CASSQSAGVQTQYF.

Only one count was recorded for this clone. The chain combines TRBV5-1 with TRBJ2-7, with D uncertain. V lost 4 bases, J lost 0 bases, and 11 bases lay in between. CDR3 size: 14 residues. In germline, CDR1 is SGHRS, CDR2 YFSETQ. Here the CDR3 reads CASSSGPGSYEQYF. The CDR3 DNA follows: TGCGCCAGCAGCAGTGGTCCAGGCTCCTACGAGCAGTACTTC.

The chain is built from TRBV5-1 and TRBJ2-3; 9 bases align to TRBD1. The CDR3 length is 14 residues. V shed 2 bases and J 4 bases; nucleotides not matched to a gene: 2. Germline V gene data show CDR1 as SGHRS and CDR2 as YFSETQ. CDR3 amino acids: CASSFGQGPDTQYF. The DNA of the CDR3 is TGCGCCAGCAGCTTCGGACAGGGGCCAGATACGCAGTATTTT. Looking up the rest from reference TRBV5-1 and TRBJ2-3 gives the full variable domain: KAGVTQTPRYLIKTRGQQVTLSCSPISGHRSVSWYQQTPGQGLQFLFEYFSETQRNKGNFPGRFSGRQFSNSRSEMNVSTLELGDSALYLCASSFGQGPDTQYFGPGTRLTVL.

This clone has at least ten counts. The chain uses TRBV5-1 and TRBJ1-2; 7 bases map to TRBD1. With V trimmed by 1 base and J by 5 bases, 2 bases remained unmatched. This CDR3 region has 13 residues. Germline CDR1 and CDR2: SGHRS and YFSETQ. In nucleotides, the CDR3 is TGCGCCAGCAGCTTGACAGGGGAGTATGGCTACACCTTC. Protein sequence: CASSLTGEYGYTF. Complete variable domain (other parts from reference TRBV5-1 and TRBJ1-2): KAGVTQTPRYLIKTRGQQVTLSCSPISGHRSVSWYQQTPGQGLQFLFEYFSETQRNKGNFPGRFSGRQFSNSRSEMNVSTLELGDSALYLCASSLTGEYGYTFGSGTRLTVV.